This TCR beta chain was found in a study of cytomegalovirus exposure and HLA in healthy donors. The V segment lost 3 bases and the J segment 6 bases; nucleotides outside the gene matches: 5. The CDR3 spans 15 residues. The germline V gene encodes CDR1 MNHEY and CDR2 SMNVEV (reference sequence). A remark on this clone: The antigen is undetermined.

This PCR relied on a set of 60 Vbeta primers and 13 Jbeta primers. TCRdb keeps only in-frame clones here, not all; method: immunoSEQ multiplex PCR. The table lists 200,000 to 250,000 clones, around 80% of them singletons, with 4.5% to 6% in the top ten. Whole-study findings and limits: The classifier, whose performance was assessed in both the original and validation cohorts, reportedly diagnosed cytomegalovirus status with high specificity and sensitivity.

While unrecorded immune exposures were likely, the donors were nominally healthy when sampled. Sample: PBMCs. The chain uses TRBV27 and TRBJ1-2, with 12 bases aligning to TRBD1. The receptor was derived from a woman aged 40 to 50 in good health and CMV-seropositive. CDR3 sequence (DNA): TGTGCCAGCAGTTTCCAAGGGACAGGGGGCGATGGCTACACCTTC. It codes for CASSFQGTGGDGYTF.